Reported below is one T cell receptor (beta chain). This sample is drawn from a study of blood T cell repertoires in COVID-19. The repertoire was sequenced with immunoSEQ multiplex PCR; TCRdb's copy has only in-frame clones and lacks some. The sample lists around 150,000 clones; 92% were seen once. V shed 0 bases and J 2 bases; nucleotides not matched to a gene: 5. This CDR3 contains 17 residues. Per germline, CDR1 SGHRS and CDR2 YFSETQ. The sample comprised peripheral blood. This sequence was found in a man aged 25 to 40 with COVID-19, enrolled during active disease. This chain links TRBV5-1 with TRBJ2-3; 11 nucleotides match TRBD2. CDR3 nucleotides: TGCGCCAGCAGCTTGGGGACTAGCGGGCGATTCACAGATACGCAGTATTTT. Translated: CASSLGTSGRFTDTQYF.